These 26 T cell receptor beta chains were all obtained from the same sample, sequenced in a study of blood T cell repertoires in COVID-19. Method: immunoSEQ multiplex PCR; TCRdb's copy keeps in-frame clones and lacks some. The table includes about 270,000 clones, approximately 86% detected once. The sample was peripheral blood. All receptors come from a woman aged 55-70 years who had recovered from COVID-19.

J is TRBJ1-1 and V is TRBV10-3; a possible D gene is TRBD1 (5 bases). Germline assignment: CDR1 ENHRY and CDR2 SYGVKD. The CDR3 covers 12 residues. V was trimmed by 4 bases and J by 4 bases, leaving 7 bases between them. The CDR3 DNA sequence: TGTGCCATCAGTGGGGGGGTCACTGAAGCTTTCTTT. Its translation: CAISGGVTEAFF.

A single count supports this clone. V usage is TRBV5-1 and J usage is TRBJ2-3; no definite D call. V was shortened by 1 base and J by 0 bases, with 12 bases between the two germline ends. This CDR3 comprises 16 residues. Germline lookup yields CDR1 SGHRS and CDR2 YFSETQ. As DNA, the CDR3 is TGCGCCAGCAGCTTGACCCCGACTGCTAGCACAGATACGCAGTATTTT. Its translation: CASSLTPTASTDTQYF.

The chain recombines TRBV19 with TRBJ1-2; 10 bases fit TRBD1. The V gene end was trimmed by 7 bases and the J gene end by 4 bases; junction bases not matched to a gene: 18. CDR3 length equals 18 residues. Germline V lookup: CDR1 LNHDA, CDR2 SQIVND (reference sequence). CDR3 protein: CASTPPPGTGVSRYGYTF. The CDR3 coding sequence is TGTGCCAGTACCCCTCCCCCCGGGACAGGGGTTTCTCGCTATGGCTACACCTTC.

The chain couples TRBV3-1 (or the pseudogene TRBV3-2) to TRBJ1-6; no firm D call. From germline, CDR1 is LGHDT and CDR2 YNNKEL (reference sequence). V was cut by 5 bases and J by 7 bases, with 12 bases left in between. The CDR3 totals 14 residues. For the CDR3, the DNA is TGTGCCAGCAGCGTATCGGTTTCGAATTCACCCCTCCACTTT. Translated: CASSVSVSNSPLHF.

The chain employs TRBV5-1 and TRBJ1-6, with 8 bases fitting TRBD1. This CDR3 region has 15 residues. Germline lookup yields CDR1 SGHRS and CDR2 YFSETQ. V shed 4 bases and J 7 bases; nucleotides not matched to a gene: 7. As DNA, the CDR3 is TGCGCCAGCAGCCACGGACAGGGACGAAATTCACCCCTCCACTTT. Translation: CASSHGQGRNSPLHF.

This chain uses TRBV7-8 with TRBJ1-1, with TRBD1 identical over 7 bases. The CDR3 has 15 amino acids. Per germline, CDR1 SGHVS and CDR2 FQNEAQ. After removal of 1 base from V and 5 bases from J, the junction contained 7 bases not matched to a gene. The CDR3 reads CASSLELSGGTEAFF. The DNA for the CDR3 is TGTGCCAGCAGCTTAGAATTGTCAGGGGGGACTGAAGCTTTCTTT.

The CDR3 sequence: CASSMGQGGNQPQHF. The DNA of the CDR3 is TGTGCCAGTAGTATGGGGCAGGGTGGCAATCAGCCCCAGCATTTT. The genes are TRBV19 and TRBJ1-5; TRBD1 is a possible D gene (5 bases). The ends were cut back, 3 bases at V and 2 bases at J, with 11 bases in the middle. The germline V gene has CDR1 LNHDA and CDR2 SQIVND (reference sequence). The CDR3 has 15 residues.

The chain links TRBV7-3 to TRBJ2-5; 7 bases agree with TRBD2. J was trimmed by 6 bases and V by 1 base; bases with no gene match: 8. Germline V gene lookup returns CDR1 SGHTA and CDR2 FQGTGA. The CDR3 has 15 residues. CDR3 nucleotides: TGTGCCAGCAGCTTAATGGGAGGGTCTATACAGACCCAGTACTTC. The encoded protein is CASSLMGGSIQTQYF.

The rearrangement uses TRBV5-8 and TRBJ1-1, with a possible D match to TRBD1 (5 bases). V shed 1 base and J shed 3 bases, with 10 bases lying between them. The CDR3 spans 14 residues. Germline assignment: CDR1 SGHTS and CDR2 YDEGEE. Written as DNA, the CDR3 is TGTGCCAGCAGCTTGTATCAGGGCTACACTGAAGCTTTCTTT. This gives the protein CASSLYQGYTEAFF.

In DNA form, the CDR3 reads TGTGCCAGTAGTTTCGGACAGGGAGGAAAACTGTTTTTT. It yields the protein CASSFGQGGKLFF. The rearrangement joins TRBV19 to TRBJ1-4, with 8 bases matching TRBD1. V trimming: 5 bases; J trimming: 10 bases; junction bases outside the gene matches: 6. This CDR3 has 13 residues. The germline V gene encodes CDR1 LNHDA and CDR2 SQIVND (reference sequence).

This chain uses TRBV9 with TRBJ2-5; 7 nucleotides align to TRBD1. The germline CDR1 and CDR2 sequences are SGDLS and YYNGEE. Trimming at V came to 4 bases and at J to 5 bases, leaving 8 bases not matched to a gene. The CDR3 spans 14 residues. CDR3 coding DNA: TGTGCCAGCAGCTTACGAGGGGGCGCGGAGACCCAGTACTTC. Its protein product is CASSLRGGAETQYF.

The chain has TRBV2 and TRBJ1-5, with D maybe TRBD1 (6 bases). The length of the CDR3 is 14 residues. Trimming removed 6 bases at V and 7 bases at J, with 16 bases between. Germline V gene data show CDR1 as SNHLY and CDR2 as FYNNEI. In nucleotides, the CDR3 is TGTGCCAGCAGCAACAGGGACCGAAGGCAGCCCCAGCATTTT. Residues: CASSNRDRRQPQHF.

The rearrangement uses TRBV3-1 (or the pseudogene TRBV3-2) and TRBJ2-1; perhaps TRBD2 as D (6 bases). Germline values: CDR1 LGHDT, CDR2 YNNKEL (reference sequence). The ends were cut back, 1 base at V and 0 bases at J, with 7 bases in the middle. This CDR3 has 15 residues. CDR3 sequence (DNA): TGTGCCAGCAGCCAAGCGGGGGTCTCCTACAATGAGCAGTTCTTC. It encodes CASSQAGVSYNEQFF.

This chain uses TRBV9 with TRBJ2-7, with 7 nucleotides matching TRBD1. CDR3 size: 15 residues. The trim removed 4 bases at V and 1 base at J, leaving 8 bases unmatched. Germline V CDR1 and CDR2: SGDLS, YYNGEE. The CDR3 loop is CASSLQGTASYEQYF. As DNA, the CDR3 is TGTGCCAGCAGCCTACAAGGGACAGCTTCCTACGAGCAGTACTTC.

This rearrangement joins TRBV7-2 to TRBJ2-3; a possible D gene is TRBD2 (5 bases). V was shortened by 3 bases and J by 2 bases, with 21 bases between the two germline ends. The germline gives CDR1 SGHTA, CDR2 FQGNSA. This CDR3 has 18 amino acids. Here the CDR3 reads CASSFPPGVAISTDTQYF. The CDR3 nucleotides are TGTGCCAGCAGCTTTCCCCCCGGGGTAGCTATCTCCACAGATACGCAGTATTTT.

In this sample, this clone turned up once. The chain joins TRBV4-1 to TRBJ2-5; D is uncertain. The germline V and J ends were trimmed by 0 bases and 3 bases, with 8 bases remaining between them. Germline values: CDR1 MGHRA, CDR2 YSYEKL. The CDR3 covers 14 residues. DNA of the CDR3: TGCGCCAGCAGCCAAGACACGGGTAAAGAGACCCAGTACTTC. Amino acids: CASSQDTGKETQYF.

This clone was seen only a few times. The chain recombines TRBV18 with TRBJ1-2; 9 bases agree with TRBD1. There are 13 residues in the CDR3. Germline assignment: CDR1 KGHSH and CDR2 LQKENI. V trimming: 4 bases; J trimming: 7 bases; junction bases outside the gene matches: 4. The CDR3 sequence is CASSRDREAGYTF. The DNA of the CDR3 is TGTGCCAGCTCACGGGACAGGGAGGCTGGCTACACCTTC.

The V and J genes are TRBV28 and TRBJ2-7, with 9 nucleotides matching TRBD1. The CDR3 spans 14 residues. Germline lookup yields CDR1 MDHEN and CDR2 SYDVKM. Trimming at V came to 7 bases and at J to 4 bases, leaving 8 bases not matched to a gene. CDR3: CASTITGGGYEQYF. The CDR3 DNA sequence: TGTGCCAGCACCATAACAGGGGGCGGTTACGAGCAGTACTTC.

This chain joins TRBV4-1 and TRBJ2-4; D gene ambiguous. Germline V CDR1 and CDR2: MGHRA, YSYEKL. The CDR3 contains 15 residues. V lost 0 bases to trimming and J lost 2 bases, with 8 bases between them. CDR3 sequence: CASSQEAGTKNIQYF. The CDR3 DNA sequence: TGCGCCAGCAGCCAAGAGGCAGGTACCAAAAACATTCAGTACTTC.

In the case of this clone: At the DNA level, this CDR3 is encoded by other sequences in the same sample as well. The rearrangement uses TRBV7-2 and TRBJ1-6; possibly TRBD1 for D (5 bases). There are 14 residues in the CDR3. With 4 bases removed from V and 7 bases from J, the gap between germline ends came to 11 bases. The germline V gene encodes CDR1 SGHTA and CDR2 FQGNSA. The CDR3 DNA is TGTGCCAGCAGCTCCGGGCAGGGCAATTCACCCCTCCACTTT. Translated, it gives CASSSGQGNSPLHF.

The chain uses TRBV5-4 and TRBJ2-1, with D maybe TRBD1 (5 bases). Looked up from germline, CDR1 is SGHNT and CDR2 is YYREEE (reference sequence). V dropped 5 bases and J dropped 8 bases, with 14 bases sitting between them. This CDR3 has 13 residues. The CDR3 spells CASSPTATDEQFF. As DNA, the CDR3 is TGTGCCAGCAGTCCGACAGCAACAGATGAGCAGTTCTTC.

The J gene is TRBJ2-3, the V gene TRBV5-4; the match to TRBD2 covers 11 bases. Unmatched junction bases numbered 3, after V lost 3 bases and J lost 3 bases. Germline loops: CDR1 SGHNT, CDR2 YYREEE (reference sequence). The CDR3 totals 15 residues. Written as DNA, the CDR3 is TGTGCCAGCAGCTGGGGGACTAGCGGTACAGATACGCAGTATTTT. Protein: CASSWGTSGTDTQYF.

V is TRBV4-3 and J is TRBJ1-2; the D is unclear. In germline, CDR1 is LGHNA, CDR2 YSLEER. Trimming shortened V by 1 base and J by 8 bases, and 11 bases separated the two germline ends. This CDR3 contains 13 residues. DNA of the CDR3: TGCGCCAGCAGCCAAGGTCGGGTTAGCGGCTACACCTTC. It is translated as CASSQGRVSGYTF.

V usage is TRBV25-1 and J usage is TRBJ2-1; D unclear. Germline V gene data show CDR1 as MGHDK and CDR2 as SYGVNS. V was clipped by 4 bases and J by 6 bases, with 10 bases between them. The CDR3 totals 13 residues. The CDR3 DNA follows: TGTGCCAGCAGTGGAGATTACAGCAATGAGCAGTTCTTC. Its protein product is CASSGDYSNEQFF.

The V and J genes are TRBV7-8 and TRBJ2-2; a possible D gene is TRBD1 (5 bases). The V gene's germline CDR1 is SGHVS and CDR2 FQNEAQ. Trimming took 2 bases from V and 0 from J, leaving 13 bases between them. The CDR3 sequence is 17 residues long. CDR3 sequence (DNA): TGTGCCAGCAGCTTACCCCGGATAGGGGCGAACACCGGGGAGCTGTTTTTT. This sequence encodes CASSLPRIGANTGELFF. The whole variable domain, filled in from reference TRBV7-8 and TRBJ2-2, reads GAGVSQSPRYKVAKRGQDVALRCDPISGHVSLFWYQQALGQGPEFLTYFQNEAQLDKSGLPSDRFFAERPEGSVSTLKIQRTQQEDSAVYLCASSLPRIGANTGELFFGEGSRLTVL.

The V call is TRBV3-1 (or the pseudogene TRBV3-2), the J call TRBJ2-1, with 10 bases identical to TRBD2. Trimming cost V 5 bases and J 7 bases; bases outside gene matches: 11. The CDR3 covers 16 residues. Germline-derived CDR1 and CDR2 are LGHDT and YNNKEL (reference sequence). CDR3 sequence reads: CASSSRLAGVKNEQFF. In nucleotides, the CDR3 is TGTGCCAGCAGCTCTCGCCTAGCGGGGGTAAAGAATGAGCAGTTCTTC.